This TCR beta chain was identified in a study of T cell responses to AZD1222 COVID-19 vaccine. The CDR3 extends over 15 amino acids. Germline CDR1 SNHLY, CDR2 FYNNEI. V shed 6 bases, J shed 7 bases, and the junction held 11 bases outside the gene matches. Study conclusions and caveats: Unmutated regions of variants are reportedly targeted by nearly half of spike-specific TCRs. Sampling captured repertoires only after the peak T cell response.

The assay was immunoSEQ multiplex PCR, and TCRdb's table has in-frame clones only and misses some. The sample lists about 100,000 clones, roughly 90% occurring once. A note on this clone: Antigen specificity is unknown.

The sequence was collected from an adult in good health. Sample: peripheral blood, taken on day 0 of AZD1222 vaccination. The V gene is TRBV2, the J gene TRBJ1-4; 7 bases match TRBD1. The CDR3: CASRMTGRFGEKLFF. DNA for the CDR3: TGTGCCAGCAGGATGACAGGGCGCTTTGGTGAAAAACTGTTTTTT.